This TCR beta chain derives from a study of T cells after yellow fever vaccination. This clonotype has at least ten counts. The antigen remains unidentified. One entry per CDR3 protein results from TCRdb running MiXCR on the 5' RACE reads. The data contain some 400,000 distinct CDR3 sequences, over 5% of them singletons. Study-wide results and limits: It was the secondary response that reached its peak faster, day 5 versus 15, but it was weaker.

The source material was PBMCs, sampled 5 days after the yellow fever booster vaccination. The receptor was derived from a man aged 25 to 40 who received the YFV17D yellow fever vaccine.

DNA for the CDR3: TGTGCCAGCAGCACCCGGGACAGGGGGCTTCCCGAGCAGTACTTC. This codes for CASSTRDRGLPEQYF. This chain links TRBV5-6 with TRBJ2-7; 12 bases map to TRBD1. V was clipped by 4 bases and J by 6 bases; unmatched bases: 8. Germline assignment: CDR1 SGHDT and CDR2 YYEEEE. CDR3 size: 15 residues.